This passage covers 8 T cell receptor beta chains from one sample sequenced in a study of blood T cells in healthy people across ages. It was with a sample-barcoded 5' primer and a J-beta primer mix that a second PCR of roughly 7 to 12 cycles was run. One entry per CDR3 protein results from TCRdb running MiXCR on the 5' RACE reads. The profile shows fewer than 1,000,000 distinct CDR3 sequences, more than 35% of them singletons. The sequenced sample was blood. The origin of the receptors is a man of 80 years or more in good health.

This clonotype was observed a few times. The chain has TRBV4-3 and TRBJ2-7, with D hard to call. The CDR3 is made up of 15 amino acids. Germline values: CDR1 LGHNA, CDR2 YSLEER. Trimming cost V 1 base and J 2 bases, with 12 bases left between them. The CDR3 DNA reads TGCGCCAGCAGCCAAGGGGTCTCCAGCACCTACGAGCAGTACTTC. This encodes CASSQGVSSTYEQYF.

The chain combines TRBV5-5 with TRBJ2-5, with 13 bases identical to TRBD2. The length of the CDR3 is 17 residues. V lost 3 bases, J lost 11 bases, and 16 bases stayed unmatched. Looked up from germline, CDR1 is SGHKS and CDR2 is YYEKEE (reference sequence). The CDR3 protein is CASSSRFETSGGSEQYF. CDR3 nucleotides: TGTGCCAGCAGCTCCCGGTTTGAGACTAGCGGGGGGAGTGAGCAGTACTTC.

The sample holds a few counts of this clonotype. The gene calls are TRBV20-1 and TRBJ2-7; D ambiguous. In germline, CDR1 is DFQATT, CDR2 SNEGSKA (reference sequence). The CDR3 runs to 14 residues. V lost 2 bases, J lost 0 bases, and 11 bases lay in between. This CDR3 is CSARSFESSYEQYF. The DNA for the CDR3 is TGCAGTGCTAGAAGTTTCGAGAGCTCCTACGAGCAGTACTTC.

V is TRBV11-2 and J is TRBJ2-5, with D uncertain. The germline V gene encodes CDR1 SGHAT and CDR2 FQNNGV. V gave up 2 bases and J gave up 1 base, with 8 bases separating them. This CDR3 spans 14 amino acids. CDR3 residues: CASSLSISQETQYF. CDR3 in DNA: TGTGCCAGCAGCTTATCAATCAGCCAAGAGACCCAGTACTTC.

V gene TRBV29-1 combines with J gene TRBJ2-1; TRBD2 is a possible D gene (5 bases). Trimming removed 4 bases from V and 12 bases from J, with 19 bases in between. The CDR3 contains 13 residues. Germline V lookup: CDR1 SQVTM, CDR2 ANQGSEA. The CDR3, as DNA: TGCAGCGTTGTCTTGGACTCCTCAGGCCTGCAGTTCTTC. Residues: CSVVLDSSGLQFF.

This clonotype has just a few counts. V gene TRBV20-1 combines with J gene TRBJ2-2; a weak D match, TRBD2 (5 bases). The CDR3 contains 16 residues. The germline V gene encodes CDR1 DFQATT and CDR2 SNEGSKA (reference sequence). Trimming took 5 bases from V and 0 from J, leaving 16 bases between them. CDR3: CSAAAREFSNTGELFF. In DNA, the CDR3 is TGCAGTGCTGCCGCTCGGGAATTTTCGAACACCGGGGAGCTGTTTTTT.

This clonotype was counted at least ten times. The chain is built from TRBV5-1 and TRBJ1-4; 7 nucleotides align to TRBD1. Germline assignment: CDR1 SGHRS and CDR2 YFSETQ. This CDR3 comprises 15 residues. The J segment lost 7 bases and the V segment lost 4 bases, leaving 10 bases of the junction unmatched. CDR3 loop: CASSGQAGTGEKLFF. The DNA for the CDR3 is TGCGCCAGCAGCGGACAGGCAGGGACGGGTGAAAAACTGTTTTTT.

This clonotype occurred once. This chain links TRBV19 with TRBJ2-1, with D possibly called TRBD1 or TRBD2 (6 bases each). The V gene's germline CDR1 is LNHDA and CDR2 SQIVND (reference sequence). The length of the CDR3 is 13 residues. The ends were cut back, 2 bases at V and 12 bases at J, with 14 bases in the middle. For the CDR3, the DNA is TGTGCCAGTAGTATAAACGCGGGACAAGGGCAGTTCTTC. This sequence encodes CASSINAGQGQFF.